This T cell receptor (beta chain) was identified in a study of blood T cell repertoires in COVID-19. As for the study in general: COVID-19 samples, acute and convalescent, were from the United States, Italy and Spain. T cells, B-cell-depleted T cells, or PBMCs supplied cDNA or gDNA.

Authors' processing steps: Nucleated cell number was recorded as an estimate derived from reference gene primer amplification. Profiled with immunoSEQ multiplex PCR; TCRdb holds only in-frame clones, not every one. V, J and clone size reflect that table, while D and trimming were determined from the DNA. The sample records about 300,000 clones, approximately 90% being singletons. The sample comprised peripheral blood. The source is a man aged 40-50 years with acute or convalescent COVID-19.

The CDR3 DNA is TGTGCCAGCAGCCAACCCCCGGGGGGAAACACCATATATTTT. It specifies CASSQPPGGNTIYF. This chain joins TRBV3-1 (or the pseudogene TRBV3-2) and TRBJ1-3; D is uncertain. The CDR3 runs 14 residues. Germline CDR1 LGHDT, CDR2 YNNKEL (reference sequence). Trimming stripped 2 bases from V and 4 bases from J, with 9 bases between.